This record concerns one TCR beta chain sequence. Its cognate antigen is unknown. This record belongs to a study of regulatory T cells in long-lasting Graves disease. Study-level points and caveats: Study was limited to peripheral blood, excluding thyroid tissue. Relative to newly diagnosed Graves' patients, persistent ones had lower TCR diversity. Sharing of public clonotypes was greater in persistent patients (around 3,000) than in new patients (roughly 1,000).

CDR3 regions were amplified by Arm-PCR using iRepertoire HTBI primers to build TCR beta libraries. One entry per CDR3 protein, called by TCRdb with MiXCR from the multiplex PCR reads. The table has hundreds of thousands of distinct CDR3 sequences, 15% to 20% seen once. The time point was: newly diagnosed GD, antithyroid drugs for less than 3 months. Making the TCR library involved RNA that had been extracted from PBMCs. Germline CDR1 is DFQATT and CDR2 is SNEGSKA (reference sequence). CDR3 size: 16 residues. The ends lost 0 bases at V and 0 bases at J; junction bases unmatched: 5. The same sample was also used in a study of T cells in Graves' hyperthyroidism and ophthalmopathy.

The TCR was taken from a woman aged 30 to 39 with Graves disease. Specimen: peripheral blood mononuclear cells (PBMCs), collected at new diagnosis, from a patient treated with antithyroid drugs. The rearrangement uses TRBV20-1 and TRBJ2-1; 7 bases line up with TRBD1. The CDR3: CSARDTGDPSYNEQFF. CDR3 coding DNA: TGCAGTGCTAGAGATACAGGGGATCCCTCCTACAATGAGCAGTTCTTC.